The clone carrying this TCR beta chain was seen only once. The data belong to a study of blood T cell repertoires in COVID-19. Across the whole study: The samples span acute and convalescent COVID-19 from the United States, Italy and Spain.

Authors' processing steps: Quantification of nucleated cells was approximated via reference gene primer amplification. The assay was immunoSEQ multiplex PCR, and TCRdb's table has in-frame clones only and misses some. V and J calls and clone size are as listed in that table; D and trimming were resolved from the DNA. Of more than 95,000 clones in the sample, 81% are singletons; the top ten hold about 17%. The CDR3 is 12 residues long. CDR1 is SGHNT and CDR2 is YYREEE in the germline V gene (reference sequence). V shed 0 bases and J shed 6 bases, with 7 bases lying between them. The sequenced material came from peripheral blood. The sequence derives from a man aged 30-40 years with COVID-19, enrolled during active disease. The rearrangement uses TRBV5-4 and TRBJ2-7; no firm D call. The CDR3 is CASSLEMSEQYF. The CDR3, as DNA: TGTGCCAGCAGCTTGGAAATGAGCGAGCAGTACTTC.